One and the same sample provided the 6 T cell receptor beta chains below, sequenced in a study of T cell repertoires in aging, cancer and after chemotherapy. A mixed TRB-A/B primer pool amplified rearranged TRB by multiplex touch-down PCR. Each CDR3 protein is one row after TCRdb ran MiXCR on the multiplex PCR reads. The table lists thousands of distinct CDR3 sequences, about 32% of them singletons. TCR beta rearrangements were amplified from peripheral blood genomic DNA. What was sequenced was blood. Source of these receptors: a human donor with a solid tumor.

The DNA for the CDR3 is TGTGCCAGCAGTTGGGACAGGGGGCTGAACACTGAAGCTTTCTTT. This sequence encodes CASSWDRGLNTEAFF. The chain combines TRBV6-2 or TRBV6-3 with TRBJ1-1; 12 positions agree with TRBD1. The CDR3 covers 15 residues. The J segment lost 0 bases and the V segment lost 4 bases, leaving 0 bases of the junction unmatched. The germline V gene has CDR1 MNHEY and CDR2 SVGEGT.

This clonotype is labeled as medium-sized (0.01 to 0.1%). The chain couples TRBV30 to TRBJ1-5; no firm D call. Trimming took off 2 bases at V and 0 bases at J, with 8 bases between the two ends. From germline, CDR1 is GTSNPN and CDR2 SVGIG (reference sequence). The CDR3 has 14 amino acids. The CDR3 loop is CAWSPDYSNQPQHF. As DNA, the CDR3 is TGTGCCTGGAGTCCCGATTATAGCAATCAGCCCCAGCATTTT.

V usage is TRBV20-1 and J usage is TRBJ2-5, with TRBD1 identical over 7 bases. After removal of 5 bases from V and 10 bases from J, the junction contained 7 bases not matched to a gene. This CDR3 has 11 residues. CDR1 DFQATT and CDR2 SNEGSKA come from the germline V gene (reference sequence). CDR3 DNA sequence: TGCAGTGCTGGACAGGCCGGTAACCAGTACTTC. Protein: CSAGQAGNQYF.

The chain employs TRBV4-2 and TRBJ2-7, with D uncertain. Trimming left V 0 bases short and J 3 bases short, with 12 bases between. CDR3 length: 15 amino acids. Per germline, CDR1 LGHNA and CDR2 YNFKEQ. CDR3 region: CASSQESQSRYEQYF. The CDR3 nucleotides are TGTGCCAGCAGCCAAGAGTCGCAGAGTCGCTACGAGCAGTACTTC.

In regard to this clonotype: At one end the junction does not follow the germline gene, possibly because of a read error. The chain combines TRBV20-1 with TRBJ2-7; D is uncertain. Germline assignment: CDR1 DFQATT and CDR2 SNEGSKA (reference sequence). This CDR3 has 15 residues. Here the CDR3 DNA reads TGCAGTGCTAGAGATAGCCGCGGCTTTTTCTACGGGCAGTACTTC. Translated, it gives CSARDSRGFFYGQYF.

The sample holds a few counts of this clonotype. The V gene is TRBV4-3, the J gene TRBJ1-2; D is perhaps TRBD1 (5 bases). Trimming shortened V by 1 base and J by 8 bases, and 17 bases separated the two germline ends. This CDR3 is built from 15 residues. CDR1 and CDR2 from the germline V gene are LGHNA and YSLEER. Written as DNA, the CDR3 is TGCGCCAGCAGCCAAGGGCGGAGCGGGGGGAAGGGCTACACCTTC. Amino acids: CASSQGRSGGKGYTF.